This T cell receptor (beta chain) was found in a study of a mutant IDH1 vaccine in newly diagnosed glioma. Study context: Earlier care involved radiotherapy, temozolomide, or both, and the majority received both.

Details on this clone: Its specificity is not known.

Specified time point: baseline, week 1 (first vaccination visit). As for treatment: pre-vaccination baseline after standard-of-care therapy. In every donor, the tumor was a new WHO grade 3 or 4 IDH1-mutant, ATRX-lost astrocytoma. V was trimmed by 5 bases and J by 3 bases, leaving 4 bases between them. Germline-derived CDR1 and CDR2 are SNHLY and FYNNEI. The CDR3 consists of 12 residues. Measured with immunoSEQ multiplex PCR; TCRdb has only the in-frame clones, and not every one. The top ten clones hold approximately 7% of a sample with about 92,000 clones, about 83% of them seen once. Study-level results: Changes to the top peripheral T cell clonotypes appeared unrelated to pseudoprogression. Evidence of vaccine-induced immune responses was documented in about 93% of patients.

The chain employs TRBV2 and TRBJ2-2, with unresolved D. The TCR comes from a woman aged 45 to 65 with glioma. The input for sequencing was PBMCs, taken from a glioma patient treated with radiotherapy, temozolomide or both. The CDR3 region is CASSWDTGELFF. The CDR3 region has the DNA TGTGCCAGCAGTTGGGACACCGGGGAGCTGTTTTTT.